The rows below give T cell receptor beta chains drawn from one sample of a study of T cell responses to AZD1222 COVID-19 vaccine. Profiling relied on immunoSEQ multiplex PCR, and the TCRdb table lists in-frame clones only, not all of them. The sample lists 110,000 or so clones, 88% occurring once. The material sequenced was peripheral blood, taken on day 0 of AZD1222 vaccination. These receptors were collected from an adult in good health. The conserved cysteine and the conserved F or W are not part of the CDR3 here. Clone size appears in some rows only: once, few, many, or a class for an expanded clone.

j_call v_call clone_size cdr3_aa
TRBJ1-2 TRBV7-2 . ASSLQTSGTGAYGYT
TRBJ1-4 TRBV5-1 . ASSLVPATNEKLF
TRBJ1-3 TRBV7-2 . ASTLAEGNTIY
TRBJ2-1 TRBV6-4 few ASSEVRDSDEQF
TRBJ2-2 TRBV3-1/TRBV3-2 . ASRLSALAKTGELF
TRBJ1-4 TRBV7-8 . ATTREGLDEKLF
TRBJ1-4 TRBV28 . ASSRDSRKLF
TRBJ2-1 TRBV4-1 . ASSQGQGQVGVGNEQF
TRBJ1-2 TRBV6-5 . ATGPSYYGYT
TRBJ1-3 TRBV6-5 . ATTGSQTAAIY
TRBJ2-7 TRBV6-5 . ASSYSEGLTEQY
TRBJ2-2 TRBV6-4 few ASSDSSTGELF
TRBJ1-1 TRBV4-2 . ASSAASPEAF
TRBJ1-2 TRBV28 . ASSSPGQGAGGYT
TRBJ1-2 TRBV29-1 . SAIIYRSNLPT
TRBJ1-3 TRBV15 . ATSTRTASSGNTIY
TRBJ1-5 TRBV20-1 . SASLDSNQPQH
TRBJ1-3 TRBV6-5 . ASTTWGANGNTIY
TRBJ2-6 TRBV7-5 . ARSPDPSGANVLT
TRBJ2-1 TRBV28 once ASSPPGLGRVEQF
TRBJ1-2 TRBV29-1 . SVLGGVYGYT
TRBJ2-1 TRBV6-1 . ASTGDRVGNEQF
TRBJ2-5 TRBV7-9 once ASSPGTPQETQY
TRBJ1-1 TRBV6-5 . ASSGTANTEAF
TRBJ2-6 TRBV4-1 . ASGLGGSSGANVLT
TRBJ2-1 TRBV25-1 . ASSDLTGYNEQF
TRBJ2-1 TRBV11-2 . ASSFRDSFYNEQF
TRBJ2-7 TRBV28 . ASSPSGPIYEQY
TRBJ1-6 TRBV29-1 . SVVKGWGSPLH
TRBJ1-2 TRBV4-1 . ASSQGPGTASGYT
TRBJ1-1 TRBV4-1 . ASSQDLRAGWTKAF
TRBJ2-7 TRBV7-6 . ASSSAGTGVYEQY
TRBJ2-3 TRBV29-1 once SVEVSGTDTQY
TRBJ1-1 TRBV6-2/TRBV6-3 . ASSYSGGTEAF
TRBJ1-1 TRBV2 . ASSEQGIYLNTEAF
TRBJ2-3 TRBV18 . ASSPRASGVGTDTQY
TRBJ2-6 TRBV4-3 few ASSQTAGSGANVLT
TRBJ2-3 TRBV4-1 once ASSHERGLGEGGTDTQY
TRBJ1-1 TRBV2 . ASSDAGNTEAF
TRBJ2-7 TRBV6-5 . ASSPRGSYEQY
TRBJ2-7 TRBV4-1 . ASSQDSYEQY
TRBJ2-3 TRBV11-3 . ASSSVSGLYSTDTQY
TRBJ2-5 TRBV7-9 . ASSLRLAGSSETQY
TRBJ2-3 TRBV11-3 . ASSLAGFGGLSADTQY
TRBJ1-1 TRBV28 . ASRLRAGAF
TRBJ1-1 TRBV6-5 once ASNRDRGFGTEAF
TRBJ1-1 TRBV6-2/TRBV6-3 . ASSYGGTEAF
TRBJ1-2 TRBV10-2 . ASSESGQDGYT
TRBJ1-2 TRBV29-1 . SVHIPGPGGYGYT
TRBJ2-6 TRBV28 . ASSYWTSGANVLT